The T cell receptor beta chain described here comes from a study of shared clonotypes between healthy human individuals. It was across several immunoSEQ plates that each subset's genomic DNA was evenly split. As handled by the study authors: Junction-only sequences without quality scores came from ImmunoSEQ, so filtering differed. Here immunoSEQ multiplex PCR was the method, and the copy in TCRdb shows in-frame clones only, minus some. V and J calls and clone size follow that table, whereas D and trimming were derived from the DNA. The table has under 600,000 clones, 75% to 80% seen once. Germline lookup yields CDR1 LNHNV and CDR2 YYDKDF (reference sequence). V lost 0 bases to trimming and J lost 3 bases, with 11 bases between them. There are 15 residues in the CDR3. Study results and limitations: Specimens sampled were limited to blood, with tissue repertoires likely differing.

Turning to this clone: What it binds is unknown.

For genomic DNA, unsorted samples relied on roughly 100 million PBMCs. The clonotype originates from a woman in her thirties or forties in good health. Some clones in this sample may be carry-over from other donors' samples. This chain uses TRBV15 with TRBJ1-2; D unresolved. The sample comprised PBMCs. For the CDR3, the DNA is TGTGCCACCAGCAGAGATCATGTAACAGACTATGGCTACACCTTC. It is translated as CATSRDHVTDYGYTF.